The 30 T cell receptor beta chains reported below all come from one sample, sequenced in a study of T-cell memory formation after mild COVID-19. TCRdb ran MiXCR on the 5' RACE reads and lists one entry per CDR3 protein. The sample yields about 250,000 distinct CDR3 sequences, 15% to 17% seen once. Sequenced input: PBMCs or a T cell subset sorted from them (not recorded which). The receptors here all came from an adult woman who had mild COVID-19 (a few samples of this study predate the infection). Cell type and time point are not known.

This clonotype occurred many times. The chain has TRBV7-3 and TRBJ2-1; 11 positions agree with TRBD2. Germline CDR1 SGHTA, CDR2 FQGTGA. Trimming cost V 7 bases and J 6 bases; bases outside gene matches: 5. This CDR3 contains 14 residues. CDR3 sequence: CASMLAGGLNEQFF. For the CDR3, the DNA is TGTGCCAGCATGCTAGCGGGGGGCCTCAATGAGCAGTTCTTC.

In its sample, this clonotype was seen once. The genes are TRBV6-5 and TRBJ1-1, with no clear D. CDR3 length: 15 residues. Germline CDR1 MNHEY, CDR2 SVGAGI. Trimming left V 7 bases short and J 1 base short, with 16 bases between. Here the CDR3 reads CASTPRRTANTEAFF. Here the CDR3 DNA reads TGTGCCAGCACCCCCCGGAGGACGGCGAACACTGAAGCTTTCTTT.

V gene TRBV5-1 combines with J gene TRBJ1-5; TRBD1 matches 7 bases. J gave up 7 bases and V 4 bases, and 8 bases lay outside the gene matches. The CDR3 is made up of 14 amino acids. The germline V gene has CDR1 SGHRS and CDR2 YFSETQ. In nucleotides, the CDR3 is TGCGCCAGCAGCGAAGGTGACAGGGCCCAGCCCCAGCATTTT. Translating gives CASSEGDRAQPQHF.

This clonotype was detected ten times or more. The chain employs TRBV7-3 and TRBJ2-7; 10 bases match TRBD1. This CDR3 has 14 residues. CDR1 and CDR2 from the germline V gene are SGHTA and FQGTGA. V was clipped by 6 bases and J by 0 bases; unmatched bases: 2. The CDR3 here is CASSRTGGSYEQYF. The CDR3 DNA is TGTGCCAGCAGTCGGACAGGGGGCTCCTACGAGCAGTACTTC.

This chain links TRBV5-1 with TRBJ2-5; maybe TRBD1 (6 bases). The CDR3 consists of 15 residues. Germline CDR1 SGHRS, CDR2 YFSETQ. V lost 7 bases and J 1 base, leaving 17 bases between the germline ends. The CDR3 is CASRAGGPLQETQYF. The CDR3 DNA reads TGCGCCAGCCGAGCTGGGGGCCCCCTCCAAGAGACCCAGTACTTC. Drawing the rest from reference TRBV5-1 and TRBJ2-5, the complete variable domain is KAGVTQTPRYLIKTRGQQVTLSCSPISGHRSVSWYQQTPGQGLQFLFEYFSETQRNKGNFPGRFSGRQFSNSRSEMNVSTLELGDSALYLCASRAGGPLQETQYFGPGTRLLVL.

This clonotype was recorded a few times. The chain links TRBV5-4 to TRBJ2-3; 8 bases are a match to TRBD1. The junction had 5 bases not matched to a gene; V was cut back by 4 bases and J by 1 base. This CDR3 is built from 15 residues. In germline, CDR1 is SGHNT, CDR2 YYREEE (reference sequence). CDR3 amino acids: CASSIGQGRTDTQYF. In DNA form, the CDR3 reads TGTGCCAGCAGCATAGGACAGGGCCGCACAGATACGCAGTATTTT.

The chain carries TRBV7-2 and TRBJ2-3; D is ambiguous. Germline lookup yields CDR1 SGHTA and CDR2 FQGNSA. This CDR3 has 14 residues. V lost 2 bases to trimming and J lost 2 bases, with 8 bases between them. The CDR3 coding sequence is TGTGCCAGCAGCTTACAGGCAGCCACAGATACGCAGTATTTT. This translates into CASSLQAATDTQYF.

This clonotype was observed a handful of times. J is TRBJ2-5 and V is TRBV6-1, with TRBD2 identical over 9 bases. From germline, CDR1 is MNHNS and CDR2 SASEGT. The length of the CDR3 is 14 residues. The V gene end was trimmed by 8 bases and the J gene end by 3 bases; junction bases not matched to a gene: 7. Here the CDR3 DNA reads TGTGCCAGCGGCAGACTAGCGGTCGAAGAGACCCAGTACTTC. It specifies CASGRLAVEETQYF.

This sequence joins TRBV12-3 or TRBV12-4 and TRBJ2-7; 8 bases are shared with TRBD1. This CDR3 region has 12 residues. V shed 5 bases and J 5 bases; nucleotides not matched to a gene: 2. The CDR3 loop reads CASSRTGNEQYF. CDR3 in DNA: TGTGCCAGCAGTAGGACAGGGAACGAGCAGTACTTC.

The V call is TRBV7-6, the J call TRBJ2-4; tentatively, D is TRBD2 (7 bases). This CDR3 comprises 17 residues. Germline CDR1 SGHVS, CDR2 FNYEAQ. With 5 bases removed from V and 3 bases from J, the gap between germline ends came to 20 bases. The CDR3 is CASSPLGGGPGKNIQYF. The CDR3 bases are TGTGCCAGCAGCCCCTTAGGGGGGGGGCCAGGCAAAAACATTCAGTACTTC.

In its sample, this clonotype is medium-sized. V and J are TRBV5-1 and TRBJ1-6, with D unresolved. V lost 2 bases and J 0 bases, leaving 15 bases between the germline ends. This CDR3 is 18 amino acids long. Germline CDR1 SGHRS, CDR2 YFSETQ. Written as DNA, the CDR3 is TGCGCCAGCAGCTTTGGTCCACCCCGAGACTCCTATAATTCACCCCTCCACTTT. Translation: CASSFGPPRDSYNSPLHF.

The chain uses TRBV7-8 and TRBJ2-7, with a possible D match to TRBD2 (5 bases). The CDR3 loop spans 14 amino acids. The germline CDR1 and CDR2 sequences are SGHVS and FQNEAQ. Trimming took 1 base from V and 5 from J, leaving 12 bases between them. The CDR3 region is CASSLGQDWNEQYF. DNA of the CDR3: TGTGCCAGCAGCTTAGGGCAGGACTGGAACGAGCAGTACTTC.

The chain carries TRBV7-2 and TRBJ2-7; D possibly corresponds to TRBD1 (5 bases). V was clipped by 5 bases and J by 3 bases, with 11 bases between them. Per germline, CDR1 SGHTA and CDR2 FQGNSA. The CDR3 extends over 13 amino acids. The CDR3 sequence is CASSLGVFYEQYF. In DNA form, the CDR3 reads TGTGCCAGCAGCCTAGGGGTTTTCTACGAGCAGTACTTC.

This clonotype was picked up many times. The chain has TRBV5-1 and TRBJ1-1; the D gene is possibly TRBD1 (6 bases). This CDR3 comprises 15 residues. Germline assignment: CDR1 SGHRS and CDR2 YFSETQ. Trimming shortened V by 2 bases and J by 4 bases, and 15 bases separated the two germline ends. The CDR3 sequence: CASSLPGDKGTEAFF. CDR3 bases: TGCGCCAGCAGCTTACCAGGGGACAAGGGCACTGAAGCTTTCTTT. Filled out from reference TRBV5-1 and TRBJ1-1, the complete variable domain reads KAGVTQTPRYLIKTRGQQVTLSCSPISGHRSVSWYQQTPGQGLQFLFEYFSETQRNKGNFPGRFSGRQFSNSRSEMNVSTLELGDSALYLCASSLPGDKGTEAFFGQGTRLTVV.

The chain has TRBV21-1 and TRBJ2-7; the table's D call, TRBD1, was not checked against the DNA. TRBV21-1 is assigned pseudogene status. CDR3 length: 17 amino acids. The CDR3 DNA reads TGTGCCAGCAGCAAGGATCCCGGGACACCGAGCTCCTACGAGCAGTACTTC. Translated, it gives CASSKDPGTPSSYEQYF.

This chain joins TRBV7-8 and TRBJ1-1; D possibly corresponds to TRBD1 (5 bases). CDR1 and CDR2 (germline): SGHVS, FQNEAQ. This CDR3 spans 15 amino acids. The ends were cut back, 0 bases at V and 1 base at J, with 9 bases in the middle. The CDR3 sequence is CASSLARGGNTEAFF. DNA for the CDR3: TGTGCCAGCAGCTTAGCGCGGGGGGGGAACACTGAAGCTTTCTTT.

This clonotype has more than one count but fewer than ten. Here the CDR3 reads CSANTGGLNEKLFF. In DNA form, the CDR3 reads TGCAGTGCTAACACAGGGGGCCTAAATGAAAAACTGTTTTTT. V and J are TRBV20-1 and TRBJ1-4, with 9 nucleotides matching TRBD1. The CDR3 has 14 amino acids. Germline V CDR1 and CDR2: DFQATT, SNEGSKA (reference sequence). The V and J ends lost 4 bases and 5 bases, in that order; junction bases with no gene match: 5.

The V and J genes are TRBV7-3 and TRBJ2-2; D perhaps matches TRBD2 (5 bases). There are 16 residues in the CDR3. Germline loops: CDR1 SGHTA, CDR2 FQGTGA. The V gene lost 4 bases and the J gene lost 2 bases, with 14 bases spanning the gap. The CDR3 sequence: CASSSGLRENTGELFF. CDR3 nucleotide sequence: TGTGCCAGCAGCTCCGGACTCAGAGAAAACACCGGGGAGCTGTTTTTT.

The V and J genes are TRBV6-5 and TRBJ1-6; D remains unclear. Trimming took off 5 bases at V and 0 bases at J, with 5 bases between the two ends. The CDR3 is 14 residues long. The germline V gene has CDR1 MNHEY and CDR2 SVGAGI. In DNA, the CDR3 is TGTGCCAGCAGTGCGAGCTCCTATAATTCACCCCTCCACTTT. It translates to CASSASSYNSPLHF.

This clonotype was observed a handful of times. The DNA of the CDR3 is TGTGCCAGCAGTTACTCGATGGGCATTGGTGGCTACACCTTC. Translating gives CASSYSMGIGGYTF. V gene TRBV6-2 or TRBV6-3 combines with J gene TRBJ1-2; D remains unclear. Per the germline V gene, CDR1 is MNHEY and CDR2 is SVGEGT. This CDR3 is built from 14 residues. The V and J ends lost 0 bases and 7 bases respectively, with 12 bases between them.

In this sample, this clonotype turned up many times. This chain uses TRBV14 with TRBJ2-5; 11 bases match TRBD2. The CDR3 contains 20 residues. V gave up 0 bases and J gave up 5 bases; unmatched junction bases: 17. Germline assignment: CDR1 SGHDN and CDR2 FVKESK. This CDR3 is CASSQDHSITSGGPGETQYF. The CDR3 DNA is TGTGCCAGCAGCCAAGATCATAGTATTACTAGCGGGGGCCCCGGGGAGACCCAGTACTTC.

This clonotype was found a few times. The genes are TRBV6-6 and TRBJ2-1; D gene uncertain. Per the germline V gene, CDR1 is MNHNY and CDR2 is SVGAGI (reference sequence). The V end was cut by 10 bases, the J end by 5 bases, with 9 bases between. This CDR3 comprises 11 residues. CDR3 protein: CATSRNNEQFF. The CDR3 region has the DNA TGTGCCACCTCTAGAAACAATGAGCAGTTCTTC.

This chain uses TRBV6-4 with TRBJ2-6; D might be TRBD1 or TRBD2, each matching 5 bases. CDR3 length: 14 residues. CDR1 MRHNA and CDR2 SNTAGT come from the germline V gene. V was pared by 8 bases and J by 0 bases, with 8 bases between. CDR3 nucleotides: TGTGCCAGCGGGACGGACTCTGGGGCCAACGTCCTGACTTTC. Its translation: CASGTDSGANVLTF.

The rearrangement joins TRBV10-1 to TRBJ2-5, with a possible D match to TRBD2 (6 bases). Looked up from germline, CDR1 is WNHNN and CDR2 is SYGVQD (reference sequence). The V end was cut by 0 bases, the J end by 4 bases, with 18 bases between. CDR3 length equals 17 residues. The CDR3 protein is CASSESFLGTLPETQYF. CDR3 sequence (DNA): TGCGCCAGCAGTGAGTCTTTTTTAGGGACTCTTCCAGAGACCCAGTACTTC.

The chain couples TRBV27 to TRBJ2-2; tentatively, D is TRBD1 or TRBD2 (5 bases each). The germline CDR1 and CDR2 sequences are MNHEY and SMNVEV (reference sequence). Trimming took 3 bases from V and 7 from J, leaving 6 bases between them. This CDR3 is 12 amino acids long. In DNA form, the CDR3 reads TGTGCCAGCAGTTTTGGGGGCGGGGAGCTGTTTTTT. Amino acids: CASSFGGGELFF.

In this sample, this clonotype turned up a few times. V usage is TRBV9 and J usage is TRBJ2-2; D unclear. Germline V CDR1 and CDR2: SGDLS, YYNGEE. Trimming pared 1 base from V and 1 base from J, leaving 8 bases between. The CDR3 loop spans 15 amino acids. CDR3 residues: CASSVTSQNTGELFF. The CDR3 coding sequence is TGTGCCAGCAGCGTAACGAGTCAGAACACCGGGGAGCTGTTTTTT.

The chain is built from TRBV29-1 and TRBJ2-5; tentative D call: TRBD2 (5 bases). The V gene's germline CDR1 is SQVTM and CDR2 ANQGSEA. The V and J ends lost 6 bases and 2 bases respectively, with 19 bases between them. CDR3 length: 15 residues. The CDR3 protein is CSVERKLAVQETQYF. CDR3 DNA: TGCAGCGTCGAACGGAAGCTAGCTGTTCAAGAGACCCAGTACTTC. The whole variable domain, filled in from reference TRBV29-1 and TRBJ2-5, reads SAVISQKPSRDICQRGTSLTIQCQVDSQVTMMFWYRQQPGQSLTLIATANQGSEATYESGFVIDKFPISRPNLTFSTLTVSNMSPEDSSIYLCSVERKLAVQETQYFGPGTRLLVL.

The rearrangement links TRBV12-3 or TRBV12-4 to TRBJ2-2; no firm D call. Trimming took 6 bases from V and 6 from J, leaving 11 bases between them. CDR3 length: 13 residues. The CDR3 spells CASSRPRSGELFF. DNA for the CDR3: TGTGCCAGCAGCCGGCCGAGGTCCGGGGAGCTGTTTTTT.

This clonotype was recorded at least ten times. The chain uses TRBV6-5 and TRBJ1-6; no reliable D call. Germline lookup yields CDR1 MNHEY and CDR2 SVGAGI. The CDR3 contains 15 residues. The V and J ends lost 6 bases and 0 bases respectively, with 9 bases between them. DNA of the CDR3: TGTGCCAGCAGGCCTTACGACTCCTATAATTCACCCCTCCACTTT. Translation: CASRPYDSYNSPLHF.

This clonotype was picked up a small number of times. The V call is TRBV12-3 or TRBV12-4, the J call TRBJ1-4; D uncertain. The ends were cut back, 8 bases at V and 8 bases at J, with 21 bases in the middle. CDR3 length equals 15 residues. CDR3 sequence: CASDLSHTAGEKLFF. CDR3 coding DNA: TGTGCCAGCGACCTCTCGCACACTGCGGGAGAAAAACTGTTTTTT.